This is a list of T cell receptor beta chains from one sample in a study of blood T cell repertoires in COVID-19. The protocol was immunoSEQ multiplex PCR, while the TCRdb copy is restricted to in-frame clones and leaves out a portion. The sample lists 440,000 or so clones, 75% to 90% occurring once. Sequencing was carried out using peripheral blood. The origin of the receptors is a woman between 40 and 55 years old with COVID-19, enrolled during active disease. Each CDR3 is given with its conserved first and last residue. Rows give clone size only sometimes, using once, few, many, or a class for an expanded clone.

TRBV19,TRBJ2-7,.,CASSKRDRPYEQYF
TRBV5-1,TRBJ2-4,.,CASSLSPGQPMNIQYF
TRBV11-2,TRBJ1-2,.,CASSFLQGKDYGYTF
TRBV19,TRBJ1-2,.,CASSRRDTPYGYTF
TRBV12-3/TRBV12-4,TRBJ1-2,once,CASSTDSYGYTF
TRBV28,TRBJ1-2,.,CASTMLGGQVRNYGYTF
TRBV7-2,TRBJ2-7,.,CASSLATSGSFEQYF
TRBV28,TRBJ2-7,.,CASSPGHYYEQYF
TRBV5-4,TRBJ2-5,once,CASSPGRGRDLLTQYF
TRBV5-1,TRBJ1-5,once,CASSGDGGSNQPQHF
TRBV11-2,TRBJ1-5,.,CASSLAGGNQPQHF
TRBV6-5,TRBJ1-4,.,CASRPGGSNEKLFF
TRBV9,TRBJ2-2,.,CASSVLATYTGELFF
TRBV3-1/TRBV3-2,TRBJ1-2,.,CASSQPGTQPANYGYTF
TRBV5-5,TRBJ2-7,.,CASSLAAGFYEQYF
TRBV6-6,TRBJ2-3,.,CASSYSSDTQYF
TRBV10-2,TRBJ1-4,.,CASKRGGGEEKLFF
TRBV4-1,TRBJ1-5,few,CASSQDGSEQPQHF
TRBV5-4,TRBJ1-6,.,CASSQGQLINSPLHF
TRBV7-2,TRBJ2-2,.,CASSLVGNRGTGELFF
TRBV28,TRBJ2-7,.,CASSLSGSSYEQYF
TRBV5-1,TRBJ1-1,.,CASTPTGSNTEAFF
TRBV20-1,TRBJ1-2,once,CSAYLGPGYTF
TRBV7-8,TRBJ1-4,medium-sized,CASSFDGGKKLFF
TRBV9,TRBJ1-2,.,CASSVGFGFRGYTF
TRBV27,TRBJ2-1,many,CASSRRSGMDEQFF
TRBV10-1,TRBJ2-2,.,CASSERAGLVTGELFF
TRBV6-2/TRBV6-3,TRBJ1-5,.,CASSYRPRDRDFSNQPQHF
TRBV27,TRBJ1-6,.,CASSLYWGEDSPLHF
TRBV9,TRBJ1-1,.,CASSFRQGTEAFF